One sample yielded the 7 T cell receptor beta chains listed below, sequenced in a study of preoperative IRX-2 immunotherapy in early breast cancer. Treatment denoted: preoperative locoregional IRX-2 cytokine immunotherapy. Clones were read by immunoSEQ multiplex PCR, and TCRdb kept only the in-frame ones, dropping some. The sample lists thousands of clones; approximately 60% were seen once. The sequences come from tumor tissue, collected before IRX-2 immunotherapy. The receptors stem from a human donor with breast cancer.

The chain carries TRBV28 and TRBJ2-1, with 7 bases aligning to TRBD2. Germline CDR1 reads MDHEN; CDR2 reads SYDVKM. Trimming at V came to 10 bases and at J to 5 bases, leaving 14 bases not matched to a gene. The CDR3 runs 15 residues. For the CDR3, the DNA is TGTGCCACCTACCCCGGGGCTAGCGGAAACAATGAGCAGTTCTTC. Translating it yields CATYPGASGNNEQFF.

This clone was seen only a few times. The chain is built from TRBV6-8 and TRBJ2-7; D gene unclear. The CDR3 consists of 14 residues. CDR1 is MNHGY, CDR2 SAAAGT, per germline. The V end was cut by 2 bases, the J end by 2 bases, with 10 bases between. This CDR3 is CASSYLTGTYEQYF. In nucleotides, the CDR3 is TGTGCCAGCAGTTACCTAACGGGCACCTACGAGCAGTACTTC.

The V call is TRBV10-2, the J call TRBJ2-7; a weak D match, TRBD1 (7 bases). Trimming left V 3 bases short and J 4 bases short, with 16 bases between. CDR1 and CDR2 (germline): WSHSY, SAAADI. CDR3 length equals 15 residues. CDR3 in DNA: TGCGCCAGCAGTGACACCCAGGGGGGTGGGTACGAGCAGTACTTC. This sequence encodes CASSDTQGGGYEQYF.

The rearrangement links TRBV6-8 to TRBJ1-2; D remains unclear. The CDR3 extends over 12 amino acids. In germline, CDR1 is MNHGY, CDR2 SAAAGT. Deletions cut 0 bases from V and 10 bases from J, with 9 bases between. CDR3 sequence reads: CASSYSSGYYTF. In DNA, the CDR3 is TGTGCCAGCAGTTACTCTTCCGGATACTACACCTTC.

The chain employs TRBV23-1 and TRBJ1-2; 10 nucleotides line up with TRBD1. TRBV23-1 is an ORF for which the function is uncertain. The CDR3 contains 17 residues. The V gene end was trimmed by 6 bases and the J gene end by 4 bases; junction bases not matched to a gene: 14. In DNA, the CDR3 is TGCGCCAGCAGCTTAGACCAGACAGGGGGCTTAATCTATGGCTACACCTTC. Its protein product is CASSLDQTGGLIYGYTF.

This clone is large within its sample. This sequence joins TRBV6-8 and TRBJ2-1; D gene ambiguous. Germline-derived CDR1 and CDR2 are MNHGY and SAAAGT. The CDR3 runs 13 residues. Trimming shortened V by 5 bases and J by 2 bases, and 7 bases separated the two germline ends. The CDR3 DNA sequence: TGTGCCAGCAGTGAGTTGCCCTACAATGAGCAGTTCTTC. Amino acids: CASSELPYNEQFF.

The chain couples TRBV6-8 to TRBJ1-2; D is unresolved. The length of the CDR3 is 13 residues. The ends were cut back, 2 bases at V and 7 bases at J, with 11 bases in the middle. Germline V gives CDR1 MNHGY, CDR2 SAAAGT. The CDR3 region is CASSYIGQSGYTF. The CDR3 DNA reads TGTGCCAGCAGTTACATCGGGCAGTCTGGCTACACCTTC.